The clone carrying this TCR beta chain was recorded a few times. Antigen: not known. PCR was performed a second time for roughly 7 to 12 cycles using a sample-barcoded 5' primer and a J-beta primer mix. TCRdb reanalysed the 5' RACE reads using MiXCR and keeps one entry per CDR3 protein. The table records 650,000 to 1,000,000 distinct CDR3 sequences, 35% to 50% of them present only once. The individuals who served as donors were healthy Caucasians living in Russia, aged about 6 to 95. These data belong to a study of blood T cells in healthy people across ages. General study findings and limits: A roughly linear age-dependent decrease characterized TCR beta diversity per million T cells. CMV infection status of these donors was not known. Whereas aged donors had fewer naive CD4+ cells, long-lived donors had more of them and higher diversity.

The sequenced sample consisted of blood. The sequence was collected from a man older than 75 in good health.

The CDR3 nucleotides read TGTGCCAGCAGCGTAGGATTAGGTCGAGAGACCCAGTACTTC. Its translation is CASSVGLGRETQYF. This rearrangement joins TRBV9 to TRBJ2-5, with D unresolved. The CDR3 consists of 14 residues. Germline V gene sequence: CDR1 SGDLS, CDR2 YYNGEE. The ends were cut back, 0 bases at V and 4 bases at J, with 10 bases in the middle.